What follows are 18 T cell receptor beta chains derived from one specimen sequenced in a study of T cells in Graves' hyperthyroidism and ophthalmopathy. TCR beta CDR3 sequences were amplified from RNA transcripts. First-round RT-PCR targeting the TCR CDR3 was performed with the HTBI primer set. TCRdb used MiXCR to reprocess the multiplex PCR reads, holding one entry per CDR3 protein. The table records almost 500,000 distinct CDR3 sequences, roughly 22% of them present only once. Specimen: blood. These receptors were taken from a woman in her 70s with Graves' ophthalmopathy.

This clonotype has just a few counts. The chain is built from TRBV27 and TRBJ2-5, with D hard to call. The length of the CDR3 is 13 residues. Trimming removed 2 bases at V and 0 bases at J, with 4 bases between. Germline-derived CDR1 and CDR2 are MNHEY and SMNVEV (reference sequence). The CDR3 spells CASSLLYQETQYF. CDR3 nucleotide sequence: TGTGCCAGCAGTTTACTGTACCAAGAGACCCAGTACTTC.

This clonotype was recorded a few times. The CDR3 spells CASSQVASQETQYF. CDR3 nucleotides: TGCGCCAGCAGCCAAGTGGCTAGCCAAGAGACCCAGTACTTC. The gene calls are TRBV4-3 and TRBJ2-5; D ambiguous. Per the germline V gene, CDR1 is LGHNA and CDR2 is YSLEER. This CDR3 has 14 amino acids. V dropped 1 base and J dropped 1 base, with 7 bases sitting between them.

A few counts support this clonotype. This chain joins TRBV12-3 or TRBV12-4 and TRBJ1-4; no reliable D call. V was pared by 4 bases and J by 4 bases, with 7 bases between. CDR3 length: 13 residues. In DNA, the CDR3 is TGTGCCAGCAGTTCCGGTCTTAATGAAAAACTGTTTTTT. It is translated as CASSSGLNEKLFF.

J is TRBJ2-5 and V is TRBV11-2, with 8 nucleotides matching TRBD1. After removal of 4 bases from V and 4 bases from J, the junction contained 5 bases not matched to a gene. The CDR3 loop spans 14 amino acids. CDR1 and CDR2 (germline): SGHAT, FQNNGV. The CDR3 DNA reads as TGTGCCAGCAGCTCGGACAGGGCTGGAGAGACCCAGTACTTC. Translated, it gives CASSSDRAGETQYF.

This clonotype was found many times. The chain couples TRBV2 to TRBJ1-1; perhaps TRBD1 as D (6 bases). Germline CDR1 reads SNHLY; CDR2 reads FYNNEI. The CDR3 extends over 16 amino acids. Deletions cut 9 bases from V and 6 bases from J, with 26 bases between. This CDR3 reads CASNTGTVIEGAEAFF. CDR3 coding DNA: TGTGCCAGTAATACCGGGACGGTGATCGAGGGGGCTGAAGCTTTCTTT.

In this sample, this clonotype turned up many times. This chain links TRBV3-1 with TRBJ1-5, with 7 bases lining up with TRBD1. CDR3 length: 15 amino acids. V was pared by 4 bases and J by 0 bases, with 3 bases of the junction left unmatched. CDR1 and CDR2 (germline): LGHDT, YNNKEL (reference sequence). The CDR3 region is CASSPDRYSNQPQHF. In nucleotides, the CDR3 is TGTGCCAGCAGCCCGGACAGGTATAGCAATCAGCCCCAGCATTTT.

The V and J genes are TRBV15 and TRBJ2-2, with D uncertain. From germline, CDR1 is LNHNV and CDR2 YYDKDF (reference sequence). V shed 0 bases and J shed 2 bases, with 4 bases lying between them. The CDR3 runs 14 residues. In DNA form, the CDR3 reads TGTGCCACCAGCAGAGAGGGAAACACCGGGGAGCTGTTTTTT. Translation gives CATSREGNTGELFF. Combining the CDR3 with reference TRBV15 and TRBJ2-2 gives the whole variable domain DAMVIQNPRYQVTQFGKPVTLSCSQTLNHNVMYWYQQKSSQAPKLLFHYYDKDFNNEADTPDNFQSRRPNTSFCFLDIRSPGLGDTAMYLCATSREGNTGELFFGEGSRLTVL.

This clonotype was counted ten times or more. J is TRBJ1-1 and V is TRBV12-3 or TRBV12-4, with D hard to call. With 3 bases removed from V and 8 bases from J, the gap between germline ends came to 19 bases. The CDR3 covers 15 residues. The CDR3 here is CASSFPSVGLTEAFF. The CDR3 DNA sequence: TGTGCCAGCAGTTTCCCCTCGGTAGGGCTTACCGAAGCTTTCTTT.

This clonotype was seen more than once but under ten times. The chain has TRBV9 and TRBJ2-6; 7 bases are shared with TRBD2. V was clipped by 4 bases and J by 2 bases; unmatched bases: 6. Germline-derived CDR1 and CDR2 are SGDLS and YYNGEE. The CDR3 is 16 amino acids. The CDR3 DNA follows: TGTGCCAGCAGCACCAGTGGGGGGGCTGGGGCCAACGTCCTGACTTTC. Translated: CASSTSGGAGANVLTF.

The chain recombines TRBV4-1 with TRBJ1-2; D possibly corresponds to TRBD1 (5 bases). The V and J ends lost 1 base and 3 bases respectively, with 12 bases between them. Per germline, CDR1 MGHRA and CDR2 YSYEKL. This CDR3 is 15 amino acids long. The CDR3 spells CASSQVPSGDYGYTF. The DNA of the CDR3 is TGCGCCAGCAGCCAAGTTCCTTCGGGGGACTATGGCTACACCTTC.

This clonotype came up many times. The rearrangement links TRBV28 to TRBJ2-2; no reliable D call. Germline-derived CDR1 and CDR2 are MDHEN and SYDVKM. Trimming cost V 6 bases and J 5 bases, with 13 bases left between them. This CDR3 is 14 amino acids long. The CDR3 DNA is TGTGCCAGCAGGAAGTCAGGATTTACCGGGGAGCTGTTTTTT. Its protein product is CASRKSGFTGELFF. Together with reference TRBV28 and TRBJ2-2, the CDR3 gives the full variable domain: DVKVTQSSRYLVKRTGEKVFLECVQDMDHENMFWYRQDPGLGLRLIYFSYDVKMKEKGDIPEGYSVSREKKERFSLILESASTNQTSMYLCASRKSGFTGELFFGEGSRLTVL.

This sequence joins TRBV6-4 and TRBJ2-3; a possible D gene is TRBD1 (5 bases). Germline lookup yields CDR1 MRHNA and CDR2 SNTAGT. CDR3 size: 14 residues. V dropped 5 bases and J dropped 6 bases, with 15 bases sitting between them. CDR3 region: CASSRRGGSDTQYF. The CDR3 DNA reads as TGTGCCAGCAGTCGAAGGGGCGGCTCGGATACGCAGTATTTT.

The chain uses TRBV29-1 and TRBJ2-3; D is undetermined. The germline V gene encodes CDR1 SQVTM and CDR2 ANQGSEA. The CDR3 covers 14 residues. V lost 0 bases and J lost 5, with 12 bases in between. The CDR3 reads CSVEDLYLRDTQYF. CDR3 sequence (DNA): TGCAGCGTTGAAGATCTTTATTTAAGAGATACGCAGTATTTT.

This chain links TRBV30 with TRBJ2-4; tentative D call: TRBD2 (5 bases). There are 14 residues in the CDR3. V was clipped by 0 bases and J by 6 bases, with 12 bases between them. Germline V gene lookup returns CDR1 GTSNPN and CDR2 SVGIG (reference sequence). Written as DNA, the CDR3 is TGTGCCTGGAGTGTTGAGGGTGGACTAAACATTCAGTACTTC. Residues: CAWSVEGGLNIQYF.

This clonotype was seen repeatedly, ten times or more. In DNA, the CDR3 is TGTGCCAGCAGGTCAACCGCCCTCACAAACCAGCCCCAGCATTTT. It is translated as CASRSTALTNQPQHF. The chain employs TRBV12-3 or TRBV12-4 and TRBJ1-5; D uncertain. Trimming cost V 6 bases and J 7 bases, with 19 bases left between them. The CDR3 covers 15 residues.

V and J are TRBV7-2 and TRBJ2-3; the match to TRBD2 covers 8 bases. The CDR3 contains 15 residues. The V gene end was trimmed by 7 bases and the J gene end by 5 bases; junction bases not matched to a gene: 11. CDR1 is SGHTA, CDR2 FQGNSA, per germline. As DNA, the CDR3 is TGTGCCAGCACCCCGGGGGGGGTCCCTCGAGATACGCAGTATTTT. The encoded protein is CASTPGGVPRDTQYF.

This clonotype came up a few times. The chain carries TRBV30 and TRBJ2-1, with TRBD2 as a possible D gene (6 bases). CDR3 length: 12 amino acids. Germline V gene lookup returns CDR1 GTSNPN and CDR2 SVGIG (reference sequence). With 5 bases removed from V and 8 bases from J, the gap between germline ends came to 13 bases. The CDR3 loop reads CAWSSARDEQFF. CDR3 DNA sequence: TGTGCCTGGTCTAGCGCGAGGGATGAGCAGTTCTTC.

This clonotype has more than one count but fewer than ten. The chain carries TRBV19 and TRBJ2-3, with D perhaps TRBD2 (5 bases). Germline CDR1 LNHDA, CDR2 SQIVND (reference sequence). The CDR3 spans 15 residues. V lost 3 bases to trimming and J lost 0 bases, with 10 bases between them. The CDR3 protein is CASSINSVSTDTQYF. The CDR3 DNA is TGTGCCAGTAGTATCAATAGCGTTAGCACAGATACGCAGTATTTT.